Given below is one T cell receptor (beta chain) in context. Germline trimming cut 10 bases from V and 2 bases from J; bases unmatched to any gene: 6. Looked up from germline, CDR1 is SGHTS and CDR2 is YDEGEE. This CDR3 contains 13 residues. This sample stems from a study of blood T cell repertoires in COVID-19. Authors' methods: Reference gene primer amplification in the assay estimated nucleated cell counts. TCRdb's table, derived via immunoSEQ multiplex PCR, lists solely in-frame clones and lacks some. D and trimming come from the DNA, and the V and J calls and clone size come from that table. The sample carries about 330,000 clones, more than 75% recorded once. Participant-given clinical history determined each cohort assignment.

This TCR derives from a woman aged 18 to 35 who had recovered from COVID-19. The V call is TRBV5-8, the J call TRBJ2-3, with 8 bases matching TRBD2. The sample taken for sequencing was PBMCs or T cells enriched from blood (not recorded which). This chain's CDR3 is CAGGLANTDTQYF. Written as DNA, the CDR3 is TGTGCCGGAGGACTAGCCAACACAGATACGCAGTATTTT.